The 25 T cell receptor beta chains below were found in one sample sequenced in a study of T cell repertoires in cytomegalovirus infection. The antigens these receptors bind are not known. Each CDR3 protein gets one entry after TCRdb re-called the reads with MiXCR. Of about 160,000 distinct CDR3 sequences listed, about 20% are singletons. Sequencing used CD8+ T cells from cultured PBMCs, obtained from culture after CMV antigen stimulation. The source is a human donor in good health (CMV status not recorded). Some clones in this sample may be carry-over from other donors' samples.

This clonotype came up a few times. This chain links TRBV7-2 with TRBJ1-1; the D is unclear. V was cut by 5 bases and J by 2 bases, with 12 bases left in between. This CDR3 region has 14 residues. CDR1 and CDR2 (germline): SGHTA, FQGNSA. The CDR3 sequence: CASSPGFLNTEAFF. CDR3 DNA sequence: TGTGCCAGCAGCCCCGGGTTCTTAAACACTGAAGCTTTCTTT.

This clonotype was detected only a few times. The CDR3 loop is CASSTTGQGASWYGYTF. The CDR3 bases are TGCGCCAGCAGCACGACCGGACAGGGGGCGAGTTGGTATGGCTACACCTTC. The gene calls are TRBV5-1 and TRBJ1-2; 11 bases are shared with TRBD1. The trim removed 4 bases at V and 5 bases at J, leaving 13 bases unmatched. Germline V gives CDR1 SGHRS, CDR2 YFSETQ. This CDR3 comprises 17 residues.

The V call is TRBV12-3 or TRBV12-4, the J call TRBJ2-7; 11 bases are a match to TRBD2. The trim removed 6 bases at V and 3 bases at J, leaving 4 bases unmatched. The CDR3 length is 14 residues. The CDR3 spells CASSSLAGGYEQYF. The CDR3 bases are TGTGCCAGCAGCTCGCTAGCGGGGGGCTACGAGCAGTACTTC.

The table lists this clonotype with a few counts. The genes are TRBV7-2 and TRBJ1-2, with 9 bases identical to TRBD1. Germline CDR1 is SGHTA and CDR2 is FQGNSA. The CDR3 has 14 residues. V was pared by 2 bases and J by 8 bases, with 6 bases of the junction left unmatched. The CDR3 spells CASSLTGGMEGYTF. CDR3 sequence (DNA): TGTGCCAGCAGCTTAACAGGGGGCATGGAAGGCTACACCTTC. Supplemented by reference TRBV7-2 and TRBJ1-2, the full variable domain reads GAGVSQSPSNKVTEKGKDVELRCDPISGHTALYWYRQSLGQGLEFLIYFQGNSAPDKSGLPSDRFSAERTGGSVSTLTIQRTQQEDSAVYLCASSLTGGMEGYTFGSGTRLTVV.

This chain joins TRBV7-9 and TRBJ1-4; D not resolved. The V gene's germline CDR1 is SEHNR and CDR2 FQNEAQ (reference sequence). The CDR3 loop spans 15 amino acids. V was cut by 2 bases and J by 4 bases, with 11 bases left in between. This CDR3 is CASSLRGQINEKLFF. CDR3 in DNA: TGTGCCAGCAGCTTACGGGGTCAGATTAATGAAAAACTGTTTTTT.

This clonotype showed up just a few times. The chain combines TRBV28 with TRBJ1-5; 10 nucleotides agree with TRBD1. Unmatched junction bases numbered 4, after V lost 8 bases and J lost 6 bases. Germline V gene lookup returns CDR1 MDHEN and CDR2 SYDVKM. The CDR3 is 13 residues long. This CDR3 is CASWGQGIQPQHF. Here the CDR3 DNA reads TGTGCCAGCTGGGGACAGGGGATTCAGCCCCAGCATTTT.

The chain is built from TRBV2 and TRBJ1-2; D is possibly TRBD1 (5 bases). The CDR3 loop spans 13 amino acids. Deletions cut 11 bases from V and 3 bases from J, with 16 bases between. Germline V CDR1 and CDR2: SNHLY, FYNNEI. CDR3 sequence: CAGAAGGDYGYTF. The DNA of the CDR3 is TGTGCCGGGGCGGCGGGGGGGGACTATGGCTACACCTTC.

The rearrangement joins TRBV27 to TRBJ2-1; no clear D. Trimming shortened V by 2 bases and J by 12 bases, and 5 bases separated the two germline ends. This CDR3 is 10 amino acids long. Germline V gives CDR1 MNHEY, CDR2 SMNVEV (reference sequence). CDR3 nucleotide sequence: TGTGCCAGCAGTTTAGGGGTGCAGTTCTTC. This gives the protein CASSLGVQFF.

This clonotype was seen a handful of times. CDR3 coding DNA: TGTGCCAGCAGTCCCCGGGGATATAGCAATCAGCCCCAGCATTTT. Its translation is CASSPRGYSNQPQHF. This rearrangement joins TRBV12-3 or TRBV12-4 to TRBJ1-5; no clear D. The V end lost 5 bases, the J end lost 0 bases, and 11 bases lay between the germline ends. The CDR3 is 15 amino acids.

The chain is built from TRBV7-2 and TRBJ2-7; D possibly corresponds to TRBD1 (6 bases). The length of the CDR3 is 14 residues. Looked up from germline, CDR1 is SGHTA and CDR2 is FQGNSA. V dropped 1 base and J dropped 2 bases, with 9 bases sitting between them. As DNA, the CDR3 is TGTGCCAGCAGCTTAGGGGACATAGCCTACGAGCAGTACTTC. As protein: CASSLGDIAYEQYF.

The chain carries TRBV7-6 and TRBJ2-3, with 10 bases lining up with TRBD1. CDR1 is SGHVS and CDR2 is FNYEAQ in the germline V gene. This CDR3 has 16 residues. V dropped 5 bases and J dropped 4; count of bases not matched to a gene: 9. The chain's CDR3 is CASSAGTGVGADTQYF. DNA for the CDR3: TGTGCCAGCAGCGCCGGGACAGGGGTCGGTGCAGATACGCAGTATTTT.

This chain connects TRBV29-1 to TRBJ1-3; D gene unclear. The CDR3 runs 15 residues. With 0 bases removed from V and 7 bases from J, the gap between germline ends came to 16 bases. In germline, CDR1 is SQVTM, CDR2 ANQGSEA. CDR3 in DNA: TGCAGCGTTGAAGATCGTGGGTACGGCTCGAACACCATATATTTT. Translation gives CSVEDRGYGSNTIYF.

This clonotype appeared a few times. The J gene is TRBJ1-1, the V gene TRBV18; D remains ambiguous. This CDR3 region has 12 residues. V lost 4 bases, J lost 5 bases, and 8 bases lay in between. CDR1 is KGHSH, CDR2 LQKENI, per germline. In nucleotides, the CDR3 is TGTGCCAGCTCACAAAGGGTGACTGAAGCTTTCTTT. As protein: CASSQRVTEAFF.

Many counts were recorded for this clonotype. The gene calls are TRBV7-6 and TRBJ1-5, with D uncertain. The CDR3 loop spans 13 amino acids. Trimming left V 6 bases short and J 2 bases short, with 8 bases between. Per the germline V gene, CDR1 is SGHVS and CDR2 is FNYEAQ. The CDR3 DNA reads as TGTGCCAGCAGTTTATCGGGCAATCAGCCCCAGCATTTT. Its translation is CASSLSGNQPQHF.

The chain links TRBV7-1 to TRBJ2-2; D is unresolved. TRBV7-1 is labeled an ORF, and its function is uncertain. The CDR3 is 14 residues long. V lost 3 bases to trimming and J lost 1 base, with 6 bases between them. CDR3: CASSSPGNTGELFF. The DNA of the CDR3 is TGTGCCAGCAGCTCTCCTGGGAACACCGGGGAGCTGTTTTTT.

The chain couples TRBV7-2 to TRBJ1-1; perhaps TRBD1 as D (5 bases). Deletions cut 1 base from V and 0 bases from J, with 12 bases between. This CDR3 is built from 16 residues. Germline loops: CDR1 SGHTA, CDR2 FQGNSA. The CDR3 sequence: CASSLGGEWMNTEAFF. The CDR3 nucleotides read TGTGCCAGCAGCTTAGGGGGGGAATGGATGAACACTGAAGCTTTCTTT.

There are many counts of this clonotype. This chain connects TRBV11-2 to TRBJ1-5; TRBD1 might be the D (5 bases). Trimming removed 3 bases at V and 0 bases at J, with 9 bases between. The CDR3 has 15 residues. The V gene's germline CDR1 is SGHAT and CDR2 FQNNGV. CDR3: CASSFGGTSNQPQHF. CDR3 bases: TGTGCCAGCAGCTTCGGGGGTACTAGCAATCAGCCCCAGCATTTT.

There are a few counts of this clonotype. The V gene is TRBV7-6, the J gene TRBJ2-2; D is undetermined. The V and J ends lost 8 bases and 0 bases respectively, with 10 bases between them. Germline assignment: CDR1 SGHVS and CDR2 FNYEAQ. The CDR3 runs 14 residues. The CDR3 region is CASCLGANTGELFF. CDR3 coding DNA: TGTGCCAGCTGCCTCGGAGCGAACACCGGGGAGCTGTTTTTT.

The chain combines TRBV30 with TRBJ2-5; 8 nucleotides agree with TRBD1. The CDR3 length is 14 residues. Germline CDR1 is GTSNPN and CDR2 is SVGIG (reference sequence). The ends lost 4 bases at V and 4 bases at J; junction bases unmatched: 8. This chain's CDR3 is CAWTGTGRGETQYF. The CDR3, as DNA: TGTGCCTGGACCGGGACAGGAAGGGGAGAGACCCAGTACTTC.

The rearrangement uses TRBV2 and TRBJ2-5, with D uncertain. This CDR3 has 12 residues. Deletions cut 3 bases from V and 1 base from J, with 3 bases between. The V gene's germline CDR1 is SNHLY and CDR2 FYNNEI. The CDR3 DNA reads TGTGCCAGCAGTGATAGCCAAGAGACCCAGTACTTC. Its protein product is CASSDSQETQYF.

The V call is TRBV2, the J call TRBJ2-3; D gene uncertain. The CDR3 totals 13 residues. Germline V gives CDR1 SNHLY, CDR2 FYNNEI. The V end lost 6 bases, the J end lost 4 bases, and 11 bases lay between the germline ends. CDR3 loop: CASSELGADTQYF. CDR3 sequence (DNA): TGTGCCAGCAGCGAACTTGGGGCAGATACGCAGTATTTT.

V usage is TRBV29-1 and J usage is TRBJ2-7; 13 nucleotides agree with TRBD2. Losses at the gene ends were 4 bases for V and 6 bases for J; bases not matched to a gene: 6. The CDR3 has 14 residues. Germline V gives CDR1 SQVTM, CDR2 ANQGSEA. The CDR3 DNA reads TGCAGCGTTGGGGGGACTAGCGGGGTTGGCGAGCAGTACTTC. Protein product: CSVGGTSGVGEQYF.

There are a few counts of this clonotype. This chain links TRBV12-3 or TRBV12-4 with TRBJ1-3, with D uncertain. This CDR3 is 9 amino acids long. The germline V and J ends were trimmed by 4 bases and 11 bases, with 3 bases remaining between them. The CDR3 DNA follows: TGTGCCAGCAGTTCACCCATATATTTT. Protein sequence: CASSSPIYF.

The chain employs TRBV6-2 or TRBV6-3 and TRBJ1-1; TRBD1 might be the D (6 bases). V was cut by 5 bases and J by 4 bases, with 11 bases left in between. Germline CDR1 reads MNHEY; CDR2 reads SVGEGT. The length of the CDR3 is 13 residues. In nucleotides, the CDR3 is TGTGCCAGCAGTCCTCAGGGGTTCACTGAAGCTTTCTTT. Translating it yields CASSPQGFTEAFF.

The table lists this clonotype with a few counts. This chain links TRBV7-8 with TRBJ2-1; D is unresolved. V lost 1 base, J lost 3 bases, and 10 bases lay in between. From germline, CDR1 is SGHVS and CDR2 FQNEAQ. This CDR3 region has 15 residues. The CDR3, as DNA: TGTGCCAGCAGCTTAGAAACGGTCAGCTACAATGAGCAGTTCTTC. Protein product: CASSLETVSYNEQFF.